This record concerns one T cell receptor (beta chain) sequence. Participants were aged about 18 to 100 years, lived in 20 to 30 US areas, and enrolled virtually. These data are taken from a study of blood T cell repertoires in COVID-19. Study overall: From T cells, B-cell-depleted T cells, or PBMCs came the material, which was cDNA or gDNA.

Per the original data handling: From reference gene primer amplification, estimates of nucleated cell counts were derived. The table came from immunoSEQ multiplex PCR; TCRdb's copy has only in-frame clones and leaves some out. V, J and clone size are taken as reported in that table, and D and trimming were inferred from the DNA itself. The sample consists of about 140,000 clones, around 82% of them appearing once. Germline CDR1 and CDR2: MDHEN and SYDVKM. The CDR3 totals 14 residues. V shed 3 bases and J shed 2 bases, with 8 bases lying between them. This rearrangement joins TRBV28 to TRBJ1-3; a weak D match, TRBD1 (5 bases). The specimen sequenced was PBMCs or T cells enriched from blood (not recorded which). This receptor was obtained from a man aged 35-49 years with acute COVID-19. The CDR3 DNA follows: TGTGCCAGCAGTTTTGGACAAGCTGGAAACACCATATATTTT. This sequence encodes CASSFGQAGNTIYF.